This is a list of T cell receptor beta chains from one sample in a study of OX40 agonist ivuxolimab in advanced cancers. The protocol was immunoSEQ multiplex PCR, while the TCRdb copy is restricted to in-frame clones and leaves out a portion. This table holds about 84,000 clones, approximately 93% found once. Material: CD4+ or CD8+ T cells sorted from blood, obtained in a trial of the OX40 agonist ivuxolimab. Receptors originate from an adult with an advanced solid tumor such as melanoma, head and neck, liver or kidney cancer. CDR3s include the opening cysteine and the closing phenylalanine or tryptophan. The D gene is left open where the match is weak. A clone size is listed for some rows: how often the clone was seen (once, few, many), or a class if it is expanded.

V: TRBV11-3
D: TRBD1
size: NA
J: TRBJ2-5
DNA: TGTGCCAGCAGCTTAGTGACAGGGGTGTGGGAGACCCAGTACTTC
CDR3: CASSLVTGVWETQYF

V: TRBV7-9
D: NA
size: NA
J: TRBJ1-1
DNA: TGTGCCAGCACCCTGCCGGACAGGAACACTGAAGCTTTCTTT
CDR3: CASTLPDRNTEAFF

V: TRBV28
D: TRBD2
size: NA
J: TRBJ2-1
DNA: TGTGCCAGCAGTTCCGGAATACTAGCGGGAGGATTGGATGAGCAGTTCTTC
CDR3: CASSSGILAGGLDEQFF

V: TRBV13
D: TRBD2
size: once
J: TRBJ2-1
DNA: TGTGCCAGCAGCTTCACGGGAGGGGGTAACAATGAGCAGTTCTTC
CDR3: CASSFTGGGNNEQFF

V: TRBV10-3
D: TRBD2
size: NA
J: TRBJ2-1
DNA: TGTGCCATCAGTGGACTAGCGAGTGAGCAGTTCTTC
CDR3: CAISGLASEQFF

V: TRBV30
D: NA
size: NA
J: TRBJ2-7
DNA: TGTGCCTGGAGCGAAGTGGCTTCCTACGAGCAGTACTTC
CDR3: CAWSEVASYEQYF

V: TRBV7-7
D: NA
size: NA
J: TRBJ2-7
DNA: TGTGCTAGCAGGGGGGAGGAGTCCTACGAGCAGTACTTC
CDR3: CASRGEESYEQYF

V: TRBV7-2
D: NA
size: NA
J: TRBJ2-1
DNA: TGTGCCAGCAGCTTAGGGTGGAATGAGCAGTTCTTC
CDR3: CASSLGWNEQFF

V: TRBV7-9
D: TRBD2
size: NA
J: TRBJ2-5
DNA: TGTGCCAGCAGCTTAGAACTCGGACTAGCGGGCCAAGAGACCCAGTACTTC
CDR3: CASSLELGLAGQETQYF

V: TRBV29-1
D: TRBD2
size: NA
J: TRBJ2-1
DNA: TGCAGCGTTGTATTTTTTGCGGGAGGGGGCAATGAGCAGTTCTTC
CDR3: CSVVFFAGGGNEQFF

V: TRBV5-4
D: NA
size: NA
J: TRBJ2-7
DNA: TGTGCCAGCAGCTTGAGAGTTGGAGAGGGGCAGTACTTC
CDR3: CASSLRVGEGQYF

V: TRBV6-5
D: NA
size: NA
J: TRBJ2-3
DNA: TGTGCCAGCAGTTACTCTGACTATCGGGGCACAGATACGCAGTATTTT
CDR3: CASSYSDYRGTDTQYF

V: TRBV7-7
D: NA
size: NA
J: TRBJ2-1
DNA: TGTGCTAGCAGCTTAGGTTTCGGGAGTAGAAATGAGCAGTTCTTC
CDR3: CASSLGFGSRNEQFF

V: TRBV27
D: TRBD1
size: NA
J: TRBJ1-2
DNA: TGTGCCAGCAGTTTACAGGGGGCGGTGGGAGATGGCTACACCTTC
CDR3: CASSLQGAVGDGYTF

V: TRBV27
D: NA
size: once
J: TRBJ2-7
DNA: TGTGCCAGCAGCTCTGACAGATTCCCCTACGAGCAGTACTTC
CDR3: CASSSDRFPYEQYF

V: TRBV15
D: NA
size: NA
J: TRBJ2-5
DNA: TGTGCCACCAGCTCTAAGGGACAAGAGACCCAGTACTTC
CDR3: CATSSKGQETQYF

V: TRBV13
D: TRBD2
size: NA
J: TRBJ2-3
DNA: TGTGCCAGCAGCCGACCCGCAGCGGGAGTTTCTGATACGCAGTATTTT
CDR3: CASSRPAAGVSDTQYF

V: TRBV28
D: NA
size: NA
J: TRBJ2-2
DNA: TGTGCCAGCAAGGCAGGGACCAACACCGGGGAGCTGTTTTTT
CDR3: CASKAGTNTGELFF

V: TRBV29-1
D: NA
size: NA
J: TRBJ2-1
DNA: TGCAGCGTTGAACGGACCTACAATGAGCAGTTCTTC
CDR3: CSVERTYNEQFF

V: TRBV7-2
D: NA
size: once
J: TRBJ1-2
DNA: TGTGCCAGCAGCTTGGTGGGGGGCCCAGAAAACTCCTTCAGGGCGACCTTC
CDR3: CASSLVGGPENSFRATF

V: TRBV29-1
D: NA
size: NA
J: TRBJ2-7
DNA: TGCAGCGTTGAAGCCAGGTTCCACGAGCAGTACTTC
CDR3: CSVEARFHEQYF

V: TRBV29-1
D: NA
size: NA
J: TRBJ2-4
DNA: TGCAGCGTTGAAAGGGAAAAAAACATTCAGTACTTC
CDR3: CSVEREKNIQYF

V: TRBV5-1
D: TRBD2
size: NA
J: TRBJ2-7
DNA: TGCGCCAGCAGCTTGGCGGGCGGGAGAAACGAGCAGTACTTC
CDR3: CASSLAGGRNEQYF